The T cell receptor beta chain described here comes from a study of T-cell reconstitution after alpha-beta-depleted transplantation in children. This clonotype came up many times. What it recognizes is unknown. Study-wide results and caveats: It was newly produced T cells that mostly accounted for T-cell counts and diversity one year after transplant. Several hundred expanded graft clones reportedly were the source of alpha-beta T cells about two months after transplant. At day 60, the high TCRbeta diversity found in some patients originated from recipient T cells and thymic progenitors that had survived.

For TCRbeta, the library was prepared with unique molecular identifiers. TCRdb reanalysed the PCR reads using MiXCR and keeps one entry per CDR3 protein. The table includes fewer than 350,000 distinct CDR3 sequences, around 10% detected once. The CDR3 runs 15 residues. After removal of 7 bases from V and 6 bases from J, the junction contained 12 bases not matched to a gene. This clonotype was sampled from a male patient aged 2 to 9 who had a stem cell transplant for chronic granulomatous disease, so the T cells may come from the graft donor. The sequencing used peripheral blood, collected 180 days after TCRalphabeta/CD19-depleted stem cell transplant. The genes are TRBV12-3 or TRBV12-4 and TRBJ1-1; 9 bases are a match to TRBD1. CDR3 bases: TGTGCCAGCAATTTTTTTACAGGGGGCCGGGCTGAAGCTTTCTTT. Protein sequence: CASNFFTGGRAEAFF.